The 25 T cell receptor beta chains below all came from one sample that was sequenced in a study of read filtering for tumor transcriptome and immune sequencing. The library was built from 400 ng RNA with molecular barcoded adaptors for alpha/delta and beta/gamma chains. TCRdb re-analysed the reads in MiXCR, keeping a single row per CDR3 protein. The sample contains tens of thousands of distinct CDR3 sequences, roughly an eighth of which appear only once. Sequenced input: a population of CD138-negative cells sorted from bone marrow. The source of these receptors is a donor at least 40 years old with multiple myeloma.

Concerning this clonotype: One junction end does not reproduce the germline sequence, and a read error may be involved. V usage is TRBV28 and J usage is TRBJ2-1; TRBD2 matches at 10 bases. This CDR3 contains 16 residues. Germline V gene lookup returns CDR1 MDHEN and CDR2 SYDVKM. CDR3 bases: TGTGCCAGCAGTTTACTCAGGCTAGCGGGAGACAGTGAGCAGCTCTTC. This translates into CASSLLRLAGDSEQLF.

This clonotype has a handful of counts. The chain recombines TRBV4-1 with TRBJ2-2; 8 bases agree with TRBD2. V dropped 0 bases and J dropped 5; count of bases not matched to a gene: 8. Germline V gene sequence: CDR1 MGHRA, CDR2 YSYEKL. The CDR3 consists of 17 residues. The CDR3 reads CASSQEWILAVTGELFF. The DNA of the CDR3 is TGCGCCAGCAGCCAAGAATGGATACTAGCGGTTACCGGGGAGCTGTTTTTT.

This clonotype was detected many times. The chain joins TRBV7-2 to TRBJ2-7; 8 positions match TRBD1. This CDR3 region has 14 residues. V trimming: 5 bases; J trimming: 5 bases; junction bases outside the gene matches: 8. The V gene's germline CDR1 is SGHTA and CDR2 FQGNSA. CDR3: CASSRSGTGDEQYF. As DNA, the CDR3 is TGTGCCAGCAGCCGGTCCGGGACAGGCGACGAGCAGTACTTC.

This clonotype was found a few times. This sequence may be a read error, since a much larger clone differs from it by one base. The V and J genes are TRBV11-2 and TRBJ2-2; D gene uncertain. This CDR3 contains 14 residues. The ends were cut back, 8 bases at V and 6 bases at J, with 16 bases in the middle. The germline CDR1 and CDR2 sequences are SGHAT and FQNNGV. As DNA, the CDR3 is TGTGCCAGCCTGGGTCAGGACCTCGCCGGGGAGCTGTTTTTT. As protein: CASLGQDLAGELFF.

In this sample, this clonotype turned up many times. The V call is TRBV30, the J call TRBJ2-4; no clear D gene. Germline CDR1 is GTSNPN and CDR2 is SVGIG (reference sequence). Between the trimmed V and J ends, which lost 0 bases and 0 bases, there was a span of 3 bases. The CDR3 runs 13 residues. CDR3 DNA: TGTGCCTGGAGTGTAATAGCCAAAAACATTCAGTACTTC. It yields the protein CAWSVIAKNIQYF.

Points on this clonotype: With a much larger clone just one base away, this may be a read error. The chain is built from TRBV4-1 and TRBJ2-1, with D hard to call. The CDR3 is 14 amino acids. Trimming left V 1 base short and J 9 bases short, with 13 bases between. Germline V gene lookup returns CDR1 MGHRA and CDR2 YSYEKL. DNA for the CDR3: TGCGCCAGCAGCCAAGGCCCCCAGTCAGTTGAGCAGTTCTTC. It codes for CASSQGPQSVEQFF.

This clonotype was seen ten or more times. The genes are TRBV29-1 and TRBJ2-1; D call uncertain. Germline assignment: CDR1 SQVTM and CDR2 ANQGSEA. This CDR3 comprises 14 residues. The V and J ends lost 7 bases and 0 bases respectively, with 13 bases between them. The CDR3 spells CSAYPLVSYNEQFF. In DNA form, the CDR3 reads TGCAGCGCCTACCCCCTAGTCTCCTACAATGAGCAGTTCTTC.

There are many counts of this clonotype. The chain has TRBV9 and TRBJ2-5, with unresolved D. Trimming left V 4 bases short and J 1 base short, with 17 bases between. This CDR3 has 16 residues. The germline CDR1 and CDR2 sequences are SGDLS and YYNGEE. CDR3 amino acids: CASSPHSEGPQETQYF. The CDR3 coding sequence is TGTGCCAGCAGCCCTCACTCCGAAGGACCCCAAGAGACCCAGTACTTC.

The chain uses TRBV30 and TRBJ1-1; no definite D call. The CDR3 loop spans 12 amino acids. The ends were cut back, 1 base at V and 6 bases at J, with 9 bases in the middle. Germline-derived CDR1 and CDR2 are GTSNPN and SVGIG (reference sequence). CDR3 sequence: CAWSAIGAEAFF. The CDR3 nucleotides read TGTGCCTGGAGTGCGATCGGCGCTGAAGCTTTCTTT.

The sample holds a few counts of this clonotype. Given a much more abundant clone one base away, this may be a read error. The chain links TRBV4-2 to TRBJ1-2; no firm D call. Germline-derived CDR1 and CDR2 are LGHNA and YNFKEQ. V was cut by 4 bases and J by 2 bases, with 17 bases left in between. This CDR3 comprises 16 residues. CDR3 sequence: CASSLLSGSFNYGYTF. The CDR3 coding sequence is TGTGCCAGCAGCCTCTTAAGTGGGAGTTTCAACTATGGCTACACCTTC.

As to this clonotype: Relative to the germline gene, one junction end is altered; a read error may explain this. CDR3 in DNA: TGCAGTGCCAGGGGTCTGGAGACCAAGTACTTC. This translates into CSARGLETKYF. The chain employs TRBV20-1 and TRBJ2-5; possibly TRBD1 for D (6 bases). This CDR3 has 11 amino acids. Germline V gene sequence: CDR1 DFQATT, CDR2 SNEGSKA (reference sequence).

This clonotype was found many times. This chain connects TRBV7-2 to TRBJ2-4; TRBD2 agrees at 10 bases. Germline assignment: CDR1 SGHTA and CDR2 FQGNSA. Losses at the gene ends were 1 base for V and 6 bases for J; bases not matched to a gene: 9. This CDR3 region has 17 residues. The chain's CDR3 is CASSLVPSGSIVNIQYF. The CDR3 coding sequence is TGTGCCAGCAGCTTAGTCCCTAGCGGGAGCATTGTAAACATTCAGTACTTC.

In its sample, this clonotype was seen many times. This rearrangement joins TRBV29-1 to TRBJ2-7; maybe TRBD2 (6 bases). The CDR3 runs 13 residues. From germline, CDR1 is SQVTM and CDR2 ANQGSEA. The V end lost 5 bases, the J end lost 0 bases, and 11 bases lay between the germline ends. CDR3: CSVRPGSSYEQYF. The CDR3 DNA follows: TGCAGCGTTCGGCCCGGGAGCTCCTACGAGCAGTACTTC.

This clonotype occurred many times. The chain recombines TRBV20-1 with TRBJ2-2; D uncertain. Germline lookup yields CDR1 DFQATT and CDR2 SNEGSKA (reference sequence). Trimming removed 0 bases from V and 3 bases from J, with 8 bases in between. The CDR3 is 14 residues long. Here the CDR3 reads CSARDQVYTGELFF. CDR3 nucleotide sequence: TGCAGTGCTAGAGATCAGGTTTACACCGGGGAGCTGTTTTTT.

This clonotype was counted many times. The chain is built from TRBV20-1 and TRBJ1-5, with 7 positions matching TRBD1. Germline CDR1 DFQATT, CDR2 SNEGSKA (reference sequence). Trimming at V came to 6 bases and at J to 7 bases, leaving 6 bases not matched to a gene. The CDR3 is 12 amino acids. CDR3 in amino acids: CSADTGAQPQHF. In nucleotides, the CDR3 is TGCAGTGCCGATACAGGGGCCCAGCCCCAGCATTTT.

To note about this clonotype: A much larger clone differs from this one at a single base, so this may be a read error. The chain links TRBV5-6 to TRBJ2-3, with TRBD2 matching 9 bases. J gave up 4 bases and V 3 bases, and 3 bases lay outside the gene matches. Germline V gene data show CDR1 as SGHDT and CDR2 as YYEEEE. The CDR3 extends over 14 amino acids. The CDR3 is CASSSRTSADTQYF. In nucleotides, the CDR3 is TGTGCCAGCAGCTCCCGGACTAGCGCAGATACGCAGTATTTT.

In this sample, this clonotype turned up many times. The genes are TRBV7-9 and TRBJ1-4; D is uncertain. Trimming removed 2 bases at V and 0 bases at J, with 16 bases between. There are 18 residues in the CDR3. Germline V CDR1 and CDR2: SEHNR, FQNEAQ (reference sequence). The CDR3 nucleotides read TGTGCCAGCAGCTTATACCCATACATCAGTGCAACTAATGAAAAACTGTTTTTT. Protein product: CASSLYPYISATNEKLFF.

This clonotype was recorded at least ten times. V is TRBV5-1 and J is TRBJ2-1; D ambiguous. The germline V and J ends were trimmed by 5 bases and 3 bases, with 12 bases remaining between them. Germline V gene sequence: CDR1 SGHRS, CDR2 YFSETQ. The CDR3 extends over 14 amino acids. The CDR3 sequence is CASRPGQNYNEQFF. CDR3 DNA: TGCGCCAGCAGACCCGGGCAGAACTACAATGAGCAGTTCTTC.

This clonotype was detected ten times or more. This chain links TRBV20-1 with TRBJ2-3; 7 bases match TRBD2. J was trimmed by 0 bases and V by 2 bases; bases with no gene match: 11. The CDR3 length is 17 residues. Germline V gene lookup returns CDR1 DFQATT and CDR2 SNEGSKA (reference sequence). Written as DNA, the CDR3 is TGCAGTGCTAGAAGGGCGGGAGCTCCTAGTAGCACAGATACGCAGTATTTT. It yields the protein CSARRAGAPSSTDTQYF.

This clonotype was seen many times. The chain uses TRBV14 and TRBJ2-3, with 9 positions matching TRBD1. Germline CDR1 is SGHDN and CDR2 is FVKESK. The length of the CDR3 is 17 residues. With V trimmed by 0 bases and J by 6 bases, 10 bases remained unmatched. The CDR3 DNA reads TGTGCCAGCAGCCAAGATCGTGGGACAGGGTTTACGGATACGCAGTATTTT. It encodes CASSQDRGTGFTDTQYF.

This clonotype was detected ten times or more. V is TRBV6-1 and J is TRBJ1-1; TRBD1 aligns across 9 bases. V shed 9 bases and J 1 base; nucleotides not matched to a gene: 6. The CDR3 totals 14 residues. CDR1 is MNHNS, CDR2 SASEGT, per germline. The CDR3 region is CASHKDRGNTEAFF. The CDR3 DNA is TGTGCCAGTCACAAGGACAGGGGGAACACTGAAGCTTTCTTT.

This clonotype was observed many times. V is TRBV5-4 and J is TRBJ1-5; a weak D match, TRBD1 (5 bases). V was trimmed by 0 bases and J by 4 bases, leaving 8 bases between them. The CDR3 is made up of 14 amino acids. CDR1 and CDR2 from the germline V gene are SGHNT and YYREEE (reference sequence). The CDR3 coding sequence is TGTGCCAGCAGCTTGGCTGGGGGAAATCAGCCCCAGCATTTT. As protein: CASSLAGGNQPQHF.

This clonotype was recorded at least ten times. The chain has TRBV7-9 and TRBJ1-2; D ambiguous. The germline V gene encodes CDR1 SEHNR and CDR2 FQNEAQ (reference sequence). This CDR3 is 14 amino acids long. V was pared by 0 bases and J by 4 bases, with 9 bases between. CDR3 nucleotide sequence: TGTGCCAGCAGCTTAGCGGGCACGACCTATGGCTACACCTTC. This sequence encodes CASSLAGTTYGYTF.

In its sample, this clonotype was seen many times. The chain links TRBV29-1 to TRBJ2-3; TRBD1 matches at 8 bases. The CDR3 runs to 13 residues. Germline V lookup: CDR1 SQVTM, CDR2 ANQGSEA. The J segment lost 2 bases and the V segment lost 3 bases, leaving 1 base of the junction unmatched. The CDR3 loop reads CSVDRGLTDTQYF. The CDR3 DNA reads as TGCAGCGTTGACAGGGGGCTCACAGATACGCAGTATTTT.

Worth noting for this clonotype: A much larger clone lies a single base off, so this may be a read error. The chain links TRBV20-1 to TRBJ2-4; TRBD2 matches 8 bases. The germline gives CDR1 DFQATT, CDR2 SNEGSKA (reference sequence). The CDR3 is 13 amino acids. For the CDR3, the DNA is TGCAGTGTTAGACTAGCGGCCAAAAACATTCAGTACTTC. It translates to CSVRLAAKNIQYF.